Presented here are 21 T cell receptor beta chains from one specimen sequenced in a study of blood T cell repertoires in COVID-19. The assay was immunoSEQ multiplex PCR, and TCRdb's table has in-frame clones only and misses some. The data show approximately 210,000 clones, 88% seen once. The sequenced material came from peripheral blood. Receptor source: an older man with acute or convalescent COVID-19.

V usage is TRBV7-2 and J usage is TRBJ1-2; D might be TRBD1 (6 bases). CDR3 length: 13 residues. V shed 5 bases and J shed 5 bases, with 12 bases lying between them. Germline CDR1 is SGHTA and CDR2 is FQGNSA. As DNA, the CDR3 is TGTGCCAGCAGCATTATCCAGGGGTATGGCTACACCTTC. It encodes CASSIIQGYGYTF.

On this clone: Other DNA sequences in this specimen translate into the identical CDR3. The chain employs TRBV7-2 and TRBJ1-5, with D perhaps TRBD1 (5 bases). V shed 3 bases and J shed 3 bases, with 9 bases lying between them. CDR3 size: 14 residues. The V gene's germline CDR1 is SGHTA and CDR2 FQGNSA. The CDR3 nucleotides read TGTGCCAGCAGCTTCGGGGGAAACAATCAGCCCCAGCATTTT. It encodes CASSFGGNNQPQHF. The full variable domain, in which reference TRBV7-2 and TRBJ1-5 provide the parts outside the CDR3, is GAGVSQSPSNKVTEKGKDVELRCDPISGHTALYWYRQSLGQGLEFLIYFQGNSAPDKSGLPSDRFSAERTGGSVSTLTIQRTQQEDSAVYLCASSFGGNNQPQHFGDGTRLSIL.

V usage is TRBV10-3 and J usage is TRBJ2-1; D is possibly TRBD2 (5 bases). The CDR3 runs to 14 residues. Trimming left V 6 bases short and J 5 bases short, with 14 bases between. Germline CDR1 ENHRY, CDR2 SYGVKD. The chain's CDR3 is CAIRLKGDHNEQFF. The DNA for the CDR3 is TGTGCCATCAGGCTTAAGGGAGACCACAATGAGCAGTTCTTC.

V gene TRBV9 combines with J gene TRBJ1-6, with a weak D call TRBD1 (6 bases). V lost 0 bases and J lost 7, with 20 bases in between. Germline loops: CDR1 SGDLS, CDR2 YYNGEE. This CDR3 region has 18 residues. The CDR3 loop reads CASSVEMGTSGRNSPLHF. DNA for the CDR3: TGTGCCAGCAGCGTAGAAATGGGGACAAGCGGCCGAAATTCACCCCTCCACTTT.

Comment on this clone: The junction differs from germline at one of its ends, possibly a read error. The chain employs TRBV3-1 (or the pseudogene TRBV3-2) and TRBJ2-1; 10 nucleotides agree with TRBD2. The germline gives CDR1 LGHDT, CDR2 YNNKEL (reference sequence). The length of the CDR3 is 14 residues. The CDR3 nucleotides read TGTGCCAGCAGCCGCCTACTAGCGGGAAATGGGCAGTTCTTC. Translated, it gives CASSRLLAGNGQFF.

This chain uses TRBV28 with TRBJ2-5, with 7 nucleotides matching TRBD2. Germline CDR1 MDHEN, CDR2 SYDVKM. This CDR3 has 15 residues. Germline trimming cut 3 bases from V and 2 bases from J; bases unmatched to any gene: 6. Here the CDR3 DNA reads TGTGCCAGCAGTTTGGGAGGGGATTCACAAGAGACCCAGTACTTC. Translating gives CASSLGGDSQETQYF.

To note about this clone: This sample includes further DNA sequences coding for the same CDR3. This chain links TRBV5-4 with TRBJ1-6, with 9 bases matching TRBD1. Germline V gene sequence: CDR1 SGHNT, CDR2 YYREEE (reference sequence). CDR3 size: 15 residues. The V and J ends lost 0 bases and 10 bases, in that order; junction bases with no gene match: 5. CDR3 nucleotide sequence: TGTGCCAGCAGCTTGGGACAGGGGGGAAACTCACCCCTCCACTTT. This translates into CASSLGQGGNSPLHF. The entire variable domain, with the rest obtained from reference TRBV5-4 and TRBJ1-6, is as follows: ETGVTQSPTHLIKTRGQQVTLRCSSQSGHNTVSWYQQALGQGPQFIFQYYREEENGRGNFPPRFSGLQFPNYSSELNVNALELDDSALYLCASSLGQGGNSPLHFGNGTRLTVT.

The chain uses TRBV6-2 or TRBV6-3 and TRBJ2-7; D is perhaps TRBD1 (5 bases). Deletions cut 5 bases from V and 5 bases from J, with 22 bases between. Germline assignment: CDR1 MNHEY and CDR2 SVGEGT. The CDR3 runs to 16 residues. CDR3 DNA: TGTGCCAGCAGTCCAATATTAACTTCTGGCAGGGACGAGCAGTACTTC. Translated: CASSPILTSGRDEQYF.

CDR3 protein: CASSLFEAHEQFF. CDR3 sequence (DNA): TGTGCCAGCAGTTTATTTGAGGCTCATGAGCAGTTCTTC. This chain uses TRBV6-2 or TRBV6-3 with TRBJ2-1, with no clear D. The germline V gene encodes CDR1 MNHEY and CDR2 SVGEGT. V lost 4 bases and J lost 8, with 12 bases in between. CDR3 length: 13 amino acids.

The genes are TRBV19 and TRBJ1-4, with TRBD1 matching 8 bases. Unmatched junction bases numbered 5, after V lost 5 bases and J lost 0 bases. The CDR3 loop spans 16 amino acids. Germline V gene lookup returns CDR1 LNHDA and CDR2 SQIVND (reference sequence). CDR3 protein: CASSLGQVATNEKLFF. Written as DNA, the CDR3 is TGTGCCAGTAGTTTGGGACAGGTGGCAACTAATGAAAAACTGTTTTTT. Filled out from reference TRBV19 and TRBJ1-4, the complete variable domain reads DGGITQSPKYLFRKEGQNVTLSCEQNLNHDAMYWYRQDPGQGLRLIYYSQIVNDFQKGDIAEGYSVSREKKESFPLTVTSAQKNPTAFYLCASSLGQVATNEKLFFGSGTQLSVL.

This chain connects TRBV29-1 to TRBJ2-7, with 10 nucleotides matching TRBD1. Germline V gene sequence: CDR1 SQVTM, CDR2 ANQGSEA. The junction had 3 bases not matched to a gene; V was cut back by 4 bases and J by 3 bases. This CDR3 has 13 residues. CDR3 coding DNA: TGCAGCGTTGCCTGGGACAGGGGCTACGAGCAGTACTTC. Protein product: CSVAWDRGYEQYF.

The rearrangement joins TRBV2 to TRBJ1-4; 8 bases are shared with TRBD1. V shed 7 bases and J 7 bases; nucleotides not matched to a gene: 14. Germline CDR1 and CDR2: SNHLY and FYNNEI. The CDR3 covers 16 residues. This chain's CDR3 is CASTLRQGRISEKLFF. CDR3 coding DNA: TGTGCCAGCACCCTCCGACAGGGGAGAATTTCTGAAAAACTGTTTTTT. Filled out from reference TRBV2 and TRBJ1-4, the complete variable domain reads EPEVTQTPSHQVTQMGQEVILRCVPISNHLYFYWYRQILGQKVEFLVSFYNNEISEKSEIFDDQFSVERPDGSNFTLKIRSTKLEDSAMYFCASTLRQGRISEKLFFGSGTQLSVL.

The chain employs TRBV3-1 (or the pseudogene TRBV3-2) and TRBJ1-6; D not certain. The CDR3 is 14 amino acids. CDR1 and CDR2 (germline): LGHDT, YNNKEL (reference sequence). The germline V and J ends were trimmed by 4 bases and 7 bases, with 11 bases remaining between them. CDR3 sequence (DNA): TGTGCCAGCAGCCTGCCTGGGAGGAATTCACCCCTCCACTTT. Translated, it gives CASSLPGRNSPLHF.

This clone has just one count. The DNA for the CDR3 is TGTGCCAGCAGCCCAATACAGGGCGTGAATCAGCCCCAGCATTTT. As protein: CASSPIQGVNQPQHF. J is TRBJ1-5 and V is TRBV7-2, with D possibly being TRBD1 (6 bases). Germline values: CDR1 SGHTA, CDR2 FQGNSA. With 5 bases removed from V and 4 bases from J, the gap between germline ends came to 15 bases. The CDR3 is 15 amino acids.

In its sample, this clone was seen a few times. The chain has TRBV6-4 and TRBJ2-2; 7 bases agree with TRBD1. Germline trimming cut 6 bases from V and 5 bases from J; bases unmatched to any gene: 9. In germline, CDR1 is MRHNA, CDR2 SNTAGT. The length of the CDR3 is 15 residues. For the CDR3, the DNA is TGTGCCAGCAGCCCCGAGGCAGGGGGAACCGGGGAGCTGTTTTTT. Its protein is CASSPEAGGTGELFF.

The V call is TRBV7-2, the J call TRBJ2-3, with 10 bases matching TRBD2. CDR3 length equals 19 residues. Germline values: CDR1 SGHTA, CDR2 FQGNSA. V lost 5 bases to trimming and J lost 1 base; unmatched junction nucleotides: 15. This CDR3 reads CASSNYYLAGDEGTDTQYF. CDR3 nucleotide sequence: TGTGCCAGCAGCAATTATTATCTAGCGGGAGATGAAGGCACAGATACGCAGTATTTT.

The chain links TRBV6-1 to TRBJ2-1; TRBD2 matches 7 bases. The germline V gene encodes CDR1 MNHNS and CDR2 SASEGT. Unmatched junction bases numbered 6, after V lost 4 bases and J lost 0 bases. The CDR3 contains 16 residues. Written as DNA, the CDR3 is TGTGCCAGCAGTGGTAGCGGGCAGAGCTCCTACAATGAGCAGTTCTTC. It translates to CASSGSGQSSYNEQFF.

The J gene is TRBJ2-4, the V gene TRBV7-2, with a possible D match to TRBD2 (5 bases). In germline, CDR1 is SGHTA, CDR2 FQGNSA. Trimming took 5 bases from V and 14 from J, leaving 13 bases between them. The length of the CDR3 is 11 residues. In DNA form, the CDR3 reads TGTGCCAGCAGCCCCGGGGTCGTAAAGTACTTC. Translation: CASSPGVVKYF.

The chain joins TRBV7-9 to TRBJ1-1; maybe TRBD1 (5 bases). This CDR3 spans 16 amino acids. V lost 1 base and J 2 bases, leaving 14 bases between the germline ends. CDR1 and CDR2 from the germline V gene are SEHNR and FQNEAQ (reference sequence). CDR3 sequence: CASSLDGQLTNTEAFF. Written as DNA, the CDR3 is TGTGCCAGCAGCTTAGACGGACAATTGACTAACACTGAAGCTTTCTTT.

The V and J genes are TRBV7-2 and TRBJ1-5, with 7 bases that match TRBD1. In germline, CDR1 is SGHTA, CDR2 FQGNSA. V shed 3 bases and J 3 bases; nucleotides not matched to a gene: 2. The length of the CDR3 is 14 residues. The CDR3 here is CASSFDRANQPQHF. For the CDR3, the DNA is TGTGCCAGCAGCTTCGACAGGGCCAATCAGCCCCAGCATTTT. The full variable domain, completed using reference TRBV7-2 and TRBJ1-5, is GAGVSQSPSNKVTEKGKDVELRCDPISGHTALYWYRQSLGQGLEFLIYFQGNSAPDKSGLPSDRFSAERTGGSVSTLTIQRTQQEDSAVYLCASSFDRANQPQHFGDGTRLSIL.

The chain uses TRBV19 and TRBJ1-5, with D hard to call. The CDR3 is 15 amino acids. Germline loops: CDR1 LNHDA, CDR2 SQIVND (reference sequence). V lost 7 bases and J 3 bases, leaving 16 bases between the germline ends. The CDR3 is CASTTEEAFNQPQHF. DNA for the CDR3: TGTGCCAGTACCACCGAAGAGGCTTTCAATCAGCCCCAGCATTTT.